The 5 T cell receptor beta chains below come from one sample, sequenced in a study of neurological immune-mediated disorders. Via MiXCR, TCRdb re-called the 5' RACE reads, giving one row per CDR3 protein. The table shows tens of thousands of distinct CDR3 sequences, with 15% occurring only once. The material sequenced was PBMCs. The source of these receptors is a female donor with HTLV-1-associated myelopathy (HAM/TSP).

This clonotype was counted ten times or more. V usage is TRBV9 and J usage is TRBJ1-3, with TRBD1 matching over 7 bases. V was clipped by 0 bases and J by 0 bases; unmatched bases: 12. The length of the CDR3 is 19 residues. The germline V gene encodes CDR1 SGDLS and CDR2 YYNGEE. The CDR3 reads CASSVALDREATSGNTIYF. CDR3 coding DNA: TGTGCCAGCAGCGTAGCCCTCGACAGGGAAGCTACCTCTGGAAACACCATATATTTT.

Note on this clonotype: No DNA is shown, since the ends of the CDR3 on it are uncertain; the CDR3 is the one TCRdb lists. The genes are TRBV5-5 and TRBJ2-5; whether TRBD2, the table's D call, matches the DNA was not checked. With termini counted, the CDR3 has 19 amino acids. Germline V CDR1 and CDR2: SGHKS, YYEKEE (reference sequence). The CDR3: CASSFYICSASSRAETQYF.

This clonotype was seen at least ten times. The chain joins TRBV9 to TRBJ2-2; D possibly corresponds to TRBD2 (5 bases). V lost 0 bases and J 1 base, leaving 10 bases between the germline ends. Germline loops: CDR1 SGDLS, CDR2 YYNGEE. This CDR3 region has 16 residues. The CDR3 DNA reads as TGTGCCAGCAGCGTAGGGACTCACAGGAACACCGGGGAGCTGTTTTTT. Protein product: CASSVGTHRNTGELFF.

This clonotype has a count of ten or more. The rearrangement joins TRBV5-6 to TRBJ2-2; D is perhaps TRBD2 (6 bases). Germline assignment: CDR1 SGHDT and CDR2 YYEEEE. The CDR3 runs 16 residues. Trimming took 0 bases from V and 3 from J, leaving 12 bases between them. CDR3 residues: CASSLDGSLDTGELFF. CDR3 nucleotide sequence: TGTGCCAGCAGCTTGGACGGGAGTTTGGACACCGGGGAGCTGTTTTTT.

V is TRBV2 and J is TRBJ1-5; D is perhaps TRBD1 (5 bases). The CDR3 consists of 15 residues. V was clipped by 5 bases and J by 5 bases, with 16 bases between them. CDR1 and CDR2 from the germline V gene are SNHLY and FYNNEI. The CDR3 nucleotides are TGTGCCAGCAGTATGGACATGGGTGGGGATCAGCCCCAGCATTTT. This translates into CASSMDMGGDQPQHF.